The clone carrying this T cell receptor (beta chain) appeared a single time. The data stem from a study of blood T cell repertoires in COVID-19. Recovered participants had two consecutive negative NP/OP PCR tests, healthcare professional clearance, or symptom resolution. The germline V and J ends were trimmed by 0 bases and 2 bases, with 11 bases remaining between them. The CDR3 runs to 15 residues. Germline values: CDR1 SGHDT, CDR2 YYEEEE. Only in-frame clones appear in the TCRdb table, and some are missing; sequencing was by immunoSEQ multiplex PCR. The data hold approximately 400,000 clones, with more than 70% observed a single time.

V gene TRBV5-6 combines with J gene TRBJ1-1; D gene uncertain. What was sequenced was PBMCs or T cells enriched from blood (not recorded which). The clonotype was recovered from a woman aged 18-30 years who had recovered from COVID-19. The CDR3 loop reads CASSLVGGYNTEAFF. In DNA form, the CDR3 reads TGTGCCAGCAGCTTGGTAGGAGGATATAACACTGAAGCTTTCTTT.